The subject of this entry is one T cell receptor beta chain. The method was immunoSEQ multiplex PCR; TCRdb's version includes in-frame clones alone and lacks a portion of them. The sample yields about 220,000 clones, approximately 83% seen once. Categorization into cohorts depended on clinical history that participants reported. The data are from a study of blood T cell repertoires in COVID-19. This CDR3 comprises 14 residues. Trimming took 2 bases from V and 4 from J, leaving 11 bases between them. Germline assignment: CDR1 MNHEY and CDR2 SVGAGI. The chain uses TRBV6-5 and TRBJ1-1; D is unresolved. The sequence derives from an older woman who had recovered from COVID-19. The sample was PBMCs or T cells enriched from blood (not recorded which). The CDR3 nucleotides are TGTGCCAGCAGTTACATCGGACTGGGCACTGAAGCTTTCTTT. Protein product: CASSYIGLGTEAFF.